This paragraph covers one T cell receptor beta chain sequence. This clonotype was seen ten or more times. Its antigen has not been determined. No clone much larger than this one lies a single base away; base qualities are absent. Libraries were made using 5' RACE. For sequencing, an Illumina HiSeq 2500 was employed. A second roughly 6 to 12 cycle PCR used a sample-barcoded 5' primer and a J-beta primer mix. Each TCR beta cDNA molecule received a unique molecular identifier from a template-switch 5' adaptor carrying 12 random nucleotides. Each sample yielded at least 2.5 million CDR3-containing paired-end reads. The Mint cDNA synthesis kit, primed by a TRBC-specific oligonucleotide, was used to synthesize first-strand cDNA from all RNA. After uracil-DNA glycosylase treatment, a first 18-cycle PCR used universal primers M1SS and BC2_uni_R on all cDNA. Regarding the original processing steps: For normalization, 1 million high-quality reads, each with a distinct molecular identifier, were randomly selected from each sample. Instead of being binned into consensus sequences, reads that shared molecular identifiers were thrown out. MiTCR, set to a Q25 quality threshold and the strictest error-elimination algorithm, was used for CDR3 identification, clonotype clustering and error correction. Lower-bound total TCR beta diversity was estimated with a nonparametric unseen species model using Euler transformation. TCRdb ran its own pipeline on the public reads, namely fastp trimming at Q25 and MiXCR clone calling, and kept in-frame beta chains. Each CDR3 protein gets just one entry, which takes the most common genes and DNA from the rows behind it. The V and J calls come from TCRdb's annotation, not from the publication. A total of some 890,000 distinct CDR3 sequences appear in this sample, almost 30% of them only once. The ten top clones hold roughly a tenth of the sample.

This entry comes from a study of blood T cells in healthy people across ages (dated by TCRdb to between 2014 and 2016). General notes on the study: In model experiments, template switching captured about one uniquely barcoded TCR beta cDNA molecule for every two T cells. For two donors (one aged 18 to 29 and one aged 80 or older), the study analyzed two additional independent replicas of 1 million unique cDNA reads from the same blood draw. The study measured age-related changes in TCR beta repertoire diversity using deep sequencing normalized with unique cDNA molecular identifiers. Four age groups were formed from the donors: young (average approximately 15 years), middle-aged (approximately 39), aged (around 62) and long-lived (around 82).

General conclusions and limits of the study: As age increased, observed TCR beta diversity per million T cells dropped in a roughly linear way, and a significant reduction was already evident by age approximately 40. Compared with the aged group, more naive CD4+ T cells, fewer expanded clones and increased TCR diversity were shown by the long-lived group, suggesting age selection. Estimates of total diversity from one million sequenced T cells were regarded as lower bounds and underestimates. Since profiling was done on bulk unsorted PBMCs, naive and antigen-experienced compartments could not be conclusively compared. Observed TCR beta diversity correlated strongly with the percentage of naive T cells measured by flow cytometry. Donor CMV infection status was unknown, potentially confounding age-related changes in expanded clonotypes.

Donors were 30 to 45 systemically healthy Caucasian individuals from Russia aged roughly 6 to 100 years. Roughly 9.5 milliliters of peripheral blood were drawn from each donor into EDTA-treated Vacutainer tubes. Ficoll-Paque density-gradient centrifugation was used to isolate PBMCs, with at least 6.5 million obtained per sample. Total RNA was extracted from PBMCs with Trizol reagent, with at least 5.5 micrograms obtained per sample. For every donor, flow cytometry on a PBMC aliquot measured the percentage of naive CD45RAhigh/CD27high T cells. This sample also belongs to another study, concerning T cells of mothers and their children. That second publication adds: The donors were nine systemically healthy Caucasian individuals, made up of three mothers and their six children. cDNA synthesis used all of the extracted RNA, with around 1.4 ug of RNA in each 15 ul reaction. In the second PCR, sample barcodes and 2-4 random nucleotides were introduced via the M1S primer. Each mother yielded over 8.5 million TCR beta CDR3 reads and each child 2.5 million to 3 million reads. Thymic selection similarly shapes TCR recombination output in related and unrelated pairs, with minor effect from inherited differences. Normalized repertoire overlap was always slightly but never significantly higher in related than unrelated mother-child pairs. No persistent microchimeric T cell clones were found, with a detection sensitivity of approximately 95 clones per million clonotypes. In the study, deep NGS was used to compare the TCR beta repertoires of mothers and children, and features distinguishing related mother-child pairs from unrelated individuals were sought. The mean age was roughly 36 +/- 4 years for the mothers and 11 +/- 4 years for the children. Libraries were sequenced on Illumina HiSeq 2000 with 100+100 nt paired-end reads after adapter ligation with NEBNext reagents. To prevent cross-contamination, the mother and child libraries were prepared a month apart and were sequenced in separate runs. For each donor, between roughly 500,000 and 2,300,000 distinct TCR beta clonotypes were identified. Naive TCR beta clonotypes were estimated from low-frequency clonotypes matched to each donor's FACS-determined naive share, without sorting.

The TCR was taken from a woman aged 40 to 50 in good health. Specimen: blood.

Here is the DNA: TGTGCCAGCAGCTTACAACAGGGCCATGGCTACACCTTC. This translates into CASSLQQGHGYTF. Recombination connected TRBV7-9 to TRBJ1-2; tentative D gene TRBD1, with 6 bases matching. The germline V gene encodes CDR1 SEHNR and CDR2 FQNEAQ (reference sequence). The CDR3 spans 13 residues, from the cysteine through the phenylalanine. CDR3 DNA is the only sequence kept; it has 39 bases, read in frame from the first base. The trim is 2 bases for V and 6 bases for J, with a gap of 10 bases between the germline ends.